Presented here are 19 T cell receptor beta chains from one specimen sequenced in a study of cytomegalovirus exposure and HLA in healthy donors. Researchers ran the PCR with 60 Vbeta and 13 Jbeta primers. Clones were read by immunoSEQ multiplex PCR, and TCRdb kept only the in-frame ones, dropping some. The sample has 90,000 to 150,000 clones; around 80% are singletons. The sequenced sample consisted of PBMCs. The receptors here all came from a man in his fifties in good health and CMV-seronegative.

The chain carries TRBV7-6 and TRBJ2-5; no clear D. Germline CDR1 is SGHVS and CDR2 is FNYEAQ. Trimming left V 5 bases short and J 2 bases short, with 12 bases between. The CDR3 covers 14 residues. The CDR3 loop reads CASSLRVVQETQYF. The CDR3 DNA reads TGTGCCAGCAGCCTTCGGGTAGTTCAAGAGACCCAGTACTTC.

The chain combines TRBV6-6 with TRBJ2-1; perhaps TRBD1 as D (6 bases). Deletions cut 7 bases from V and 7 bases from J, with 8 bases between. Germline V lookup: CDR1 MNHNY, CDR2 SVGAGI (reference sequence). There are 11 residues in the CDR3. The DNA of the CDR3 is TGTGCCAGCACCGACAGGAATGAGCAGTTCTTC. It yields the protein CASTDRNEQFF.

V and J are TRBV6-5 and TRBJ2-2, with no clear D. The length of the CDR3 is 13 residues. CDR1 and CDR2 (germline): MNHEY, SVGAGI. Trimming stripped 7 bases from V and 6 bases from J, with 12 bases between. The CDR3 here is CASTPILPGELFF. CDR3 coding DNA: TGTGCCAGCACTCCTATACTACCCGGGGAGCTGTTTTTT.

The CDR3 here is CASSVGGRGGVSTEAFF. The CDR3 DNA sequence: TGTGCCAGCAGCGTAGGAGGTCGGGGGGGGGTGAGCACTGAAGCTTTCTTT. The J gene is TRBJ1-1, the V gene TRBV9; possible D gene TRBD1, 5 bases. V dropped 0 bases and J dropped 4 bases, with 19 bases sitting between them. This CDR3 has 17 amino acids. Germline CDR1 and CDR2: SGDLS and YYNGEE.

In its sample, this clone was seen once. V usage is TRBV23-1 and J usage is TRBJ2-5; 9 bases fit TRBD1. TRBV23-1 is recorded as an ORF, its role being uncertain. V dropped 2 bases and J dropped 1; count of bases not matched to a gene: 2. CDR3 length equals 15 residues. The CDR3 protein is CASSQGTGLQETQYF. The CDR3 DNA reads as TGCGCCAGCAGTCAAGGGACAGGGCTCCAAGAGACCCAGTACTTC.

This clone was observed a single time. J is TRBJ1-2 and V is TRBV4-3; D is perhaps TRBD1 (6 bases). V dropped 0 bases and J dropped 7 bases, with 12 bases sitting between them. Germline V lookup: CDR1 LGHNA, CDR2 YSLEER. The CDR3 consists of 14 residues. CDR3 residues: CASSQEFEGVGYTF. The CDR3 DNA reads as TGCGCCAGCAGCCAAGAATTCGAGGGGGTTGGCTACACCTTC.

The CDR3 region has the DNA TGTGCCAGCAGCCCCCCCGGGAATGAGCAGTTCTTC. This sequence encodes CASSPPGNEQFF. The chain uses TRBV5-6 and TRBJ2-1; no clear D gene. This CDR3 comprises 12 residues. The germline CDR1 and CDR2 sequences are SGHDT and YYEEEE. V lost 4 bases to trimming and J lost 7 bases, with 9 bases between them.

V gene TRBV29-1 combines with J gene TRBJ2-5; D remains ambiguous. The CDR3 is made up of 14 amino acids. The germline gives CDR1 SQVTM, CDR2 ANQGSEA. Trimming took 0 bases from V and 2 from J, leaving 10 bases between them. This CDR3 reads CSVEDRRIQETQYF. DNA for the CDR3: TGCAGCGTTGAAGATCGGAGAATTCAAGAGACCCAGTACTTC.

The CDR3 DNA reads as TGTGCCAGCAGCTTCGACAGGGTGTATGGCTACACCTTC. As protein: CASSFDRVYGYTF. The J gene is TRBJ1-2, the V gene TRBV7-2; 7 bases map to TRBD1. Trimming at V came to 3 bases and at J to 5 bases, leaving 3 bases not matched to a gene. CDR1 is SGHTA, CDR2 FQGNSA, per germline. This CDR3 contains 13 residues. Based on the CDR3 plus reference TRBV7-2 and TRBJ1-2, the full variable domain is GAGVSQSPSNKVTEKGKDVELRCDPISGHTALYWYRQSLGQGLEFLIYFQGNSAPDKSGLPSDRFSAERTGGSVSTLTIQRTQQEDSAVYLCASSFDRVYGYTFGSGTRLTVV.

The chain uses TRBV6-1 and TRBJ2-5, with TRBD1 identical over 12 bases. The CDR3 contains 14 residues. V lost 6 bases, J lost 4 bases, and 3 bases stayed unmatched. The germline gives CDR1 MNHNS, CDR2 SASEGT. The CDR3: CASSRDRGRETQYF. CDR3 nucleotides: TGTGCCAGCAGCCGGGACAGGGGGCGAGAGACCCAGTACTTC.

This clone showed up just once. The chain's CDR3 is CASYSGSSTDTQYF. In DNA form, the CDR3 reads TGTGCCAGCTATAGCGGGAGCTCCACAGATACGCAGTATTTT. The V call is TRBV2, the J call TRBJ2-3; 9 nucleotides agree with TRBD2. V lost 8 bases to trimming and J lost 2 bases; unmatched junction nucleotides: 5. CDR3 length: 14 residues. Germline CDR1 and CDR2: SNHLY and FYNNEI.

This clone was seen more than once but under ten times. This sequence joins TRBV7-3 and TRBJ2-3; 8 bases are shared with TRBD2. CDR1 is SGHTA, CDR2 FQGTGA, per germline. The CDR3 has 14 residues. After removal of 5 bases from V and 4 bases from J, the junction contained 5 bases not matched to a gene. CDR3 sequence reads: CASSGREGADTQYF. The CDR3 nucleotides read TGTGCCAGCAGCGGCCGGGAGGGGGCAGATACGCAGTATTTT.

CDR3 protein: CSVVPHPGLAGGNTDTQYF. The CDR3 DNA follows: TGCAGCGTCGTCCCCCATCCGGGACTAGCGGGGGGGAACACAGATACGCAGTATTTT. This chain links TRBV29-1 with TRBJ2-3; 16 bases are shared with TRBD2. The V gene's germline CDR1 is SQVTM and CDR2 ANQGSEA. The junction had 14 bases not matched to a gene; V was cut back by 6 bases and J by 2 bases. The CDR3 sequence is 19 residues long.

The CDR3 here is CASSPGDTNNEQFF. As DNA, the CDR3 is TGTGCCAGCAGCCCCGGGGACACCAACAATGAGCAGTTCTTC. The chain employs TRBV11-1 and TRBJ2-1; tentative D call: TRBD1 (6 bases). The CDR3 has 14 amino acids. Trimming shortened V by 5 bases and J by 5 bases, and 13 bases separated the two germline ends. Germline CDR1 is SGHAT and CDR2 is FQDESV (reference sequence).

The rearrangement links TRBV28 to TRBJ2-6, with 9 bases lining up with TRBD1. CDR3 length: 24 amino acids. Germline-derived CDR1 and CDR2 are MDHEN and SYDVKM. Losses at the gene ends were 0 bases for V and 2 bases for J; bases not matched to a gene: 23. The CDR3 protein is CASSLWDPNGDLDRGGPGANVLTF. The CDR3 DNA reads TGTGCCAGCAGTTTATGGGATCCTAATGGGGATTTGGACAGGGGCGGTCCTGGGGCCAACGTCCTGACTTTC.

This rearrangement joins TRBV29-1 to TRBJ2-5; D may be TRBD1 (5 bases). V shed 5 bases and J shed 1 base, with 8 bases lying between them. Germline V gene sequence: CDR1 SQVTM, CDR2 ANQGSEA. The CDR3 loop spans 12 amino acids. In nucleotides, the CDR3 is TGCAGCGTTTGGCAGGGCCAAGAGACCCAGTACTTC. Translation gives CSVWQGQETQYF.

The chain links TRBV5-4 to TRBJ2-7, with D perhaps TRBD1 (6 bases). The CDR3 loop spans 15 amino acids. CDR1 and CDR2 from the germline V gene are SGHNT and YYREEE (reference sequence). The V gene lost 4 bases and the J gene lost 3 bases, with 17 bases spanning the gap. In DNA form, the CDR3 reads TGTGCCAGCAGCGGGGGTATCAGGGGCGACTACGAGCAGTACTTC. Translating gives CASSGGIRGDYEQYF. The whole variable domain, remainder taken from reference TRBV5-4 and TRBJ2-7, is ETGVTQSPTHLIKTRGQQVTLRCSSQSGHNTVSWYQQALGQGPQFIFQYYREEENGRGNFPPRFSGLQFPNYSSELNVNALELDDSALYLCASSGGIRGDYEQYFGPGTRLTVT.

This clone was detected a few times. The J gene is TRBJ1-5, the V gene TRBV7-2; D is ambiguous. The CDR3 sequence is 16 residues long. The germline gives CDR1 SGHTA, CDR2 FQGNSA. V was trimmed by 4 bases and J by 1 base, leaving 14 bases between them. This CDR3 is CASSWTRAASNQPQHF. CDR3 DNA sequence: TGTGCCAGCAGCTGGACTAGGGCCGCCAGCAATCAGCCCCAGCATTTT.

This chain joins TRBV2 and TRBJ2-7; 10 bases match TRBD1. The CDR3 is 14 amino acids. With 6 bases clipped from V and 2 bases from J, the junction kept 4 bases outside the gene matches. The germline gives CDR1 SNHLY, CDR2 FYNNEI. The chain's CDR3 is CASRGQGTAYEQYF. The CDR3 DNA reads TGTGCCAGCAGGGGACAGGGGACCGCCTACGAGCAGTACTTC.